What follows are 21 T cell receptor beta chains derived from one specimen sequenced in a study of cytomegalovirus exposure and HLA in healthy donors. The study ran its PCR with 60 Vbeta and 13 Jbeta primers. TCRdb's table, derived via immunoSEQ multiplex PCR, lists solely in-frame clones and lacks some. The table lists more than 95,000 clones. The material sequenced was PBMCs. All receptors derive from a man under 40 in good health and CMV-seronegative.

This rearrangement joins TRBV28 to TRBJ2-7, with a possible D match to TRBD1 (5 bases). Between the trimmed V and J ends, which lost 3 bases and 0 bases, there was a span of 15 bases. The CDR3 spans 16 residues. Germline-derived CDR1 and CDR2 are MDHEN and SYDVKM. The CDR3 coding sequence is TGTGCCAGCAGTTTCCCCCAGGGATCGGTCTCCTACGAGCAGTACTTC. Translation gives CASSFPQGSVSYEQYF. The whole variable domain, remainder taken from reference TRBV28 and TRBJ2-7, is DVKVTQSSRYLVKRTGEKVFLECVQDMDHENMFWYRQDPGLGLRLIYFSYDVKMKEKGDIPEGYSVSREKKERFSLILESASTNQTSMYLCASSFPQGSVSYEQYFGPGTRLTVT.

The chain combines TRBV30 with TRBJ2-4; no reliable D call. V was trimmed by 1 base and J by 5 bases, leaving 12 bases between them. The germline V gene has CDR1 GTSNPN and CDR2 SVGIG (reference sequence). CDR3 length: 14 amino acids. In nucleotides, the CDR3 is TGTGCCTGGAGTGCTCTCGGGTCGGAAAACATTCAGTACTTC. It codes for CAWSALGSENIQYF.

This chain links TRBV27 with TRBJ2-1; 10 bases line up with TRBD2. After removal of 5 bases from V and 4 bases from J, the junction contained 5 bases not matched to a gene. In germline, CDR1 is MNHEY, CDR2 SMNVEV (reference sequence). The CDR3 has 15 amino acids. CDR3 protein: CASSLAGVSYNEQFF. CDR3 DNA: TGTGCCAGCAGTCTAGCGGGAGTATCTTACAATGAGCAGTTCTTC.

The chain links TRBV7-9 to TRBJ1-2; weak D call: TRBD1 (6 bases). The CDR3 has 15 residues. Trimming took 5 bases from V and 2 from J, leaving 15 bases between them. Germline CDR1 SEHNR, CDR2 FQNEAQ (reference sequence). The CDR3 region is CASSPPQGPNYGYTF. The CDR3 DNA reads as TGTGCCAGCAGCCCACCCCAGGGGCCCAACTATGGCTACACCTTC.

The rearrangement uses TRBV7-9 and TRBJ2-5; D might be TRBD1 (5 bases). This CDR3 contains 15 residues. Trimming left V 2 bases short and J 0 bases short, with 10 bases between. The germline CDR1 and CDR2 sequences are SEHNR and FQNEAQ (reference sequence). CDR3 coding DNA: TGTGCCAGCAGCTTACAAAACAGGAACCAAGAGACCCAGTACTTC. As protein: CASSLQNRNQETQYF.

The chain has TRBV2 and TRBJ2-1; 8 bases fit TRBD2. Germline values: CDR1 SNHLY, CDR2 FYNNEI. CDR3 size: 13 residues. V dropped 4 bases and J dropped 9; count of bases not matched to a gene: 5. CDR3 loop: CASSAGREAEQFF. The CDR3 DNA sequence: TGTGCCAGCAGTGCCGGGAGGGAGGCTGAGCAGTTCTTC.

The genes are TRBV19 and TRBJ2-1; 9 bases align to TRBD1. The CDR3 contains 15 residues. CDR1 and CDR2 from the germline V gene are LNHDA and SQIVND (reference sequence). V was clipped by 7 bases and J by 4 bases; unmatched bases: 8. The CDR3 loop is CASNTGQGGYNEQFF. DNA of the CDR3: TGTGCCAGTAATACGGGACAGGGAGGGTACAATGAGCAGTTCTTC. The variable domain in full, completed from reference TRBV19 and TRBJ2-1, reads DGGITQSPKYLFRKEGQNVTLSCEQNLNHDAMYWYRQDPGQGLRLIYYSQIVNDFQKGDIAEGYSVSREKKESFPLTVTSAQKNPTAFYLCASNTGQGGYNEQFFGPGTRLTVL.

The chain links TRBV7-2 to TRBJ2-7; perhaps TRBD2 as D (7 bases). Trimming shortened V by 1 base and J by 0 bases, and 13 bases separated the two germline ends. Germline CDR1 is SGHTA and CDR2 is FQGNSA. The CDR3 is 16 residues long. The CDR3 DNA sequence: TGTGCCAGCAGCTTAGGGGGGGGCCATTCCTCCTACGAGCAGTACTTC. This codes for CASSLGGGHSSYEQYF. The complete variable domain, with remaining parts taken from reference TRBV7-2 and TRBJ2-7, reads GAGVSQSPSNKVTEKGKDVELRCDPISGHTALYWYRQSLGQGLEFLIYFQGNSAPDKSGLPSDRFSAERTGGSVSTLTIQRTQQEDSAVYLCASSLGGGHSSYEQYFGPGTRLTVT.

This chain joins TRBV7-2 and TRBJ2-1, with 15 positions matching TRBD2. V shed 4 bases, J shed 2 bases, and the junction held 3 bases outside the gene matches. In germline, CDR1 is SGHTA, CDR2 FQGNSA. This CDR3 spans 17 amino acids. In nucleotides, the CDR3 is TGTGCCAGCAGCTCCCGGACTAGCGGGAGGGCCTACAATGAGCAGTTCTTC. Residues: CASSSRTSGRAYNEQFF.

The chain is built from TRBV19 and TRBJ2-3; D uncertain. The CDR3 extends over 13 amino acids. Trimming cost V 6 bases and J 1 base, with 8 bases left between them. Germline lookup yields CDR1 LNHDA and CDR2 SQIVND (reference sequence). The CDR3 DNA reads TGTGCCAGTAGGAGGAAGGGCACAGATACGCAGTATTTT. Protein: CASRRKGTDTQYF.

The chain couples TRBV6-4 to TRBJ2-4, with 9 bases lining up with TRBD2. Germline V CDR1 and CDR2: MRHNA, SNTAGT. The CDR3 has 14 residues. After removal of 6 bases from V and 12 bases from J, the junction contained 12 bases not matched to a gene. CDR3 loop: CASSPGPLAGNQYF. In DNA form, the CDR3 reads TGTGCCAGCAGCCCTGGACCCCTAGCGGGAAATCAGTACTTC.

The chain employs TRBV19 and TRBJ1-3; no definite D call. The ends were cut back, 3 bases at V and 0 bases at J, with 6 bases in the middle. CDR3 size: 14 residues. Germline CDR1 and CDR2: LNHDA and SQIVND (reference sequence). The CDR3: CASSMISSGNTIYF. In nucleotides, the CDR3 is TGTGCCAGTAGTATGATCAGCTCTGGAAACACCATATATTTT.

V is TRBV6-1 and J is TRBJ2-7; 10 positions agree with TRBD2. Germline loops: CDR1 MNHNS, CDR2 SASEGT. The CDR3 contains 16 residues. The J segment lost 2 bases and the V segment lost 4 bases, leaving 8 bases of the junction unmatched. In nucleotides, the CDR3 is TGTGCCAGCAGTGCCCAACTAGCGGGACTTACCTACGAGCAGTACTTC. Amino acids: CASSAQLAGLTYEQYF.

The rearrangement joins TRBV2 to TRBJ1-2; D gene ambiguous. Looked up from germline, CDR1 is SNHLY and CDR2 is FYNNEI. The CDR3 length is 13 residues. Trimming cost V 6 bases and J 8 bases, with 16 bases left between them. CDR3 DNA: TGTGCCAGCAGGCCCTCGCGGGCAGGCGGCTACACCTTC. Its protein product is CASRPSRAGGYTF.

The V call is TRBV11-3, the J call TRBJ2-7, with TRBD2 identical over 7 bases. In germline, CDR1 is SGHNT, CDR2 YENEEA. CDR3 length: 13 residues. With V trimmed by 0 bases and J by 8 bases, 4 bases remained unmatched. Written as DNA, the CDR3 is TGTGCCAGCAGCTTAGATCCCGGGGGGAAGCAGTACTTC. Protein product: CASSLDPGGKQYF.

The chain combines TRBV28 with TRBJ2-7; 7 bases are a match to TRBD1. Germline loops: CDR1 MDHEN, CDR2 SYDVKM. The V gene end was trimmed by 6 bases and the J gene end by 0 bases; junction bases not matched to a gene: 11. There are 16 residues in the CDR3. The CDR3 DNA reads as TGTGCCAGCAGGCGTTCGAGGGGGCGCGGCTCCTACGAGCAGTACTTC. Amino acids: CASRRSRGRGSYEQYF.

The gene calls are TRBV29-1 and TRBJ2-1; TRBD1 matches 7 bases. V lost 7 bases, J lost 7 bases, and 7 bases stayed unmatched. The germline CDR1 and CDR2 sequences are SQVTM and ANQGSEA. CDR3 length equals 12 residues. The CDR3: CSGNHRGNEQFF. The CDR3 region has the DNA TGCAGCGGTAACCACAGGGGAAATGAGCAGTTCTTC.

This chain connects TRBV11-1 to TRBJ2-3, with D hard to call. CDR1 is SGHAT and CDR2 is FQDESV in the germline V gene (reference sequence). The CDR3 consists of 14 residues. V gave up 3 bases and J gave up 8 bases, with 15 bases separating them. This CDR3 is CASSFILDGSTQYF. The CDR3 bases are TGTGCCAGCAGCTTCATTCTCGACGGGTCTACGCAGTATTTT.

This rearrangement joins TRBV30 to TRBJ2-3; 9 bases map to TRBD2. J gave up 4 bases and V 5 bases, and 7 bases lay outside the gene matches. Germline loops: CDR1 GTSNPN, CDR2 SVGIG (reference sequence). CDR3 size: 14 residues. The CDR3 nucleotides read TGTGCCTGGGCATTAGCGGGAGTTTCAGATACGCAGTATTTT. Residues: CAWALAGVSDTQYF. The complete variable domain, with remaining parts taken from reference TRBV30 and TRBJ2-3, reads SQTIHQWPATLVQPVGSPLSLECTVEGTSNPNLYWYRQAAGRGLQLLFYSVGIGQISSEVPQNLSASRPQDRQFILSSKKLLLSDSGFYLCAWALAGVSDTQYFGPGTRLTVL.

The chain employs TRBV28 and TRBJ2-3, with a tentative D call TRBD2 (6 bases). CDR3 length: 15 residues. V lost 6 bases to trimming and J lost 0 bases, with 13 bases between them. Germline V gives CDR1 MDHEN, CDR2 SYDVKM. The CDR3 coding sequence is TGTGCCAGCAGGAGGGGAGGCCCTAGCACAGATACGCAGTATTTT. Protein product: CASRRGGPSTDTQYF.

The rearrangement uses TRBV19 and TRBJ1-1; the D gene is possibly TRBD1 (6 bases). The CDR3 extends over 14 amino acids. The V gene lost 3 bases and the J gene lost 1 base, with 9 bases spanning the gap. Germline loops: CDR1 LNHDA, CDR2 SQIVND (reference sequence). Here the CDR3 reads CASSIRQENTEAFF. For the CDR3, the DNA is TGTGCCAGTAGTATTAGACAGGAGAACACTGAAGCTTTCTTT.